This section outlines one T cell receptor (beta chain) sequence together with its context. This clonotype was detected a few times. Its antigen is currently not known. The input lacks base qualities; no much larger clone sits a single base away. Libraries were built with RACE. Sequenced using a NextSeq 500. During library preparation, unique molecular identifiers were attached to individual cDNA molecules so that TCRs could be counted in a quantitative, reproducible way. Each blood RNA sample was used to sequence both TCR alpha and TCR beta chains. The authors' analysis ran thus. Samples had a median of roughly 98,000 TCRs, with a range from roughly 23,224 to 750,000. The Decombinator software suite was used to annotate V, J and CDR3 in the TCR reads. For PS versus PT1 abundance plots, all samples were subsampled to the same number of TCRs (28,000). Expanded TCRs were defined as absent before sensitization and observed at least eight times at the 2-week time point. TCRdb reprocessing: public reads trimmed at Q25 with fastp, clones called with MiXCR, in-frame beta chains kept. Each record represents a unique CDR3 protein, reported with the most common genes and DNA among its rows. These V and J calls originate from TCRdb's pipeline instead of the authors' own analysis. The sample yields 150,000 to 200,000 distinct CDR3 sequences; just under 30% were counted once. The top ten clonotypes cover less than 3.5% of the sample.

The meaning of the sample's time point label: pre-sensitization, week 0. The treatment or condition label for this specimen denotes: therapeutic diphenylcyclopropenone sensitization with weekly scalp DPC. Blood at each patch-test visit was drawn before the patch test was applied. Patients were considered eligible if aged 18 to 70, diagnosed with alopecia and deemed suitable for DPC therapy, and patients were excluded if pregnant. Unfractionated whole blood was collected in Tempus Blood RNA tubes, and total RNA was extracted from that blood. This entry is derived from a study of human T cells and chemical hapten exposure (dated by TCRdb to about 2021). Background for the entire study: For sensitization, 2% DPC in acetone was applied to a roughly 2 cm by roughly 2 cm area of upper inner arm skin. Throughout the study period of 20 to 30 weeks, patients also received therapeutic DPC doses to the scalp every week. Patch tests used Finn chambers with 0.01% DPC on the upper back, scored after 6 days by International Contact Dermatitis Research Group standards. Alopecia areata with under or over 50% scalp involvement, alopecia totalis and alopecia universalis were represented in the patient cohort, which was mostly female. Libraries were pooled for sequencing, and variation in per-sample TCR yields was attributed mainly to small differences in library volumes within the pool. Peripheral blood TCR repertoire changes were tracked in vivo in alopecia patients during primary and secondary sensitization to the hapten diphenylcyclopropenone (DPC). Blood was sampled from patients pre-sensitization (week 0) and at 2, 6 and about 24 weeks after DPC sensitization. Roughly 30 alopecia patients provided blood for TCR sequencing at one to four time points (pre-sensitization, 2, 6 and 24 weeks).

There are 16 amino acids in the CDR3, from cysteine to phenylalanine inclusive. Of the read, only the CDR3 DNA is kept; its 48 bases are in frame from base 1. V is trimmed back by 1 base and J by 0 bases, and the junction contains 3 bases that no gene match accounts for. For CDR1 and CDR2, the germline V gene lists MDHEN and SYDVKM. Paper-wide results and their limitations: The number of TCRs above 1 in 1000 frequency did not change with DPC sensitization; there was no evidence of global repertoire structure alterations. Because every patient had alopecia, a presumed autoimmune disease, the patients' immune response might differ from that of healthy individuals. Expanded TCRs formed significantly more large CDR3 similarity clusters than pre-sensitization or healthy control sets, consistent with antigen-driven responses. Patch test score was positively correlated with the number of PT1 expanded TCRs, with significance at thresholds 8, 16 and 32 but not at 4. After repeated subsampling, the strength of the expansion versus patch-test correlation and the threshold at which it became significant changed.

The material sequenced was whole blood, taken in connection with sensitization to the hapten diphenylcyclopropenone (DPC). This clonotype was obtained from a woman younger than 45 with alopecia areata. Some clones in this sample may be carry-over from other donors' samples. The chain uses TRBV28 and TRBJ2-7, with 10 bases in between that match TRBD2. The DNA sequence is TGTGCCAGCAGTTTATATACTAGCGGGGTCTCCTACGAGCAGTACTTC. Its translation reads: CASSLYTSGVSYEQYF.